Presented here are 17 T cell receptor beta chains from one specimen sequenced in a study of blood T cell repertoires in COVID-19. The protocol was immunoSEQ multiplex PCR, while the TCRdb copy is restricted to in-frame clones and leaves out a portion. The sample contains about 190,000 clones, around 80% of which appear only once. The specimen sequenced was peripheral blood. Receptors were obtained from a man in his fifties or sixties who had recovered from COVID-19.

The chain recombines TRBV10-1 with TRBJ2-7, with D perhaps matching TRBD1 (5 bases). Trimming left V 4 bases short and J 0 bases short, with 10 bases between. CDR1 is WNHNN and CDR2 is SYGVQD in the germline V gene (reference sequence). The CDR3 has 14 amino acids. The CDR3 region is CASSVGRDSYEQYF. The CDR3 nucleotides are TGCGCCAGCAGTGTGGGCAGGGACTCCTACGAGCAGTACTTC.

The rearrangement uses TRBV4-2 and TRBJ1-1; D remains ambiguous. Germline V gene lookup returns CDR1 LGHNA and CDR2 YNFKEQ. CDR3 size: 14 residues. V lost 0 bases to trimming and J lost 10 bases, with 15 bases between them. The CDR3 reads CASSQDRTKGGAFF. The CDR3 DNA is TGTGCCAGCAGCCAAGATAGGACTAAAGGTGGAGCTTTCTTT.

The CDR3 DNA is TGTGCCAGCAGCTTAATTGTAGGACAGGGGCAGACCCAGTACTTC. This gives the protein CASSLIVGQGQTQYF. V gene TRBV7-2 combines with J gene TRBJ2-5, with TRBD1 matching over 9 bases. Germline values: CDR1 SGHTA, CDR2 FQGNSA. J was trimmed by 6 bases and V by 2 bases; bases with no gene match: 7. This CDR3 is 15 amino acids long.

CDR3 loop: CASGTNRDGNTIYF. DNA of the CDR3: TGTGCCAGCGGGACAAACAGAGACGGAAACACCATATATTTT. The V and J genes are TRBV19 and TRBJ1-3, with D perhaps matching TRBD1 (6 bases). V was shortened by 9 bases and J by 4 bases, with 16 bases between the two germline ends. This CDR3 spans 14 amino acids. Looked up from germline, CDR1 is LNHDA and CDR2 is SQIVND (reference sequence).

CDR3 region: CASSKAGGSGELFF. For the CDR3, the DNA is TGTGCCAGCAGCAAAGCGGGAGGATCCGGGGAGCTGTTTTTT. This chain connects TRBV7-3 to TRBJ2-2; 9 positions match TRBD2. Per the germline V gene, CDR1 is SGHTA and CDR2 is FQGTGA. V was pared by 5 bases and J by 6 bases, with 4 bases of the junction left unmatched. The CDR3 loop spans 14 amino acids.

The genes are TRBV7-2 and TRBJ2-7, with 12 positions matching TRBD2. J gave up 7 bases and V 5 bases, and 9 bases lay outside the gene matches. Germline CDR1 SGHTA, CDR2 FQGNSA. CDR3 size: 15 residues. CDR3 sequence (DNA): TGTGCCAGCAGCCCGAGACTAGCGGGGGCGGGAGAGCAGTACTTC. It specifies CASSPRLAGAGEQYF.

The V and J genes are TRBV20-1 and TRBJ1-1; D perhaps matches TRBD1 (6 bases). Trimming took off 6 bases at V and 6 bases at J, with 11 bases between the two ends. This CDR3 has 11 amino acids. In germline, CDR1 is DFQATT, CDR2 SNEGSKA (reference sequence). CDR3 bases: TGCAGTGCGAAGCAGGGGCCTGAAGCTTTCTTT. Translating gives CSAKQGPEAFF.

The chain carries TRBV19 and TRBJ1-2; D not certain. V gave up 5 bases and J gave up 4 bases, with 14 bases separating them. This CDR3 spans 14 amino acids. Germline V CDR1 and CDR2: LNHDA, SQIVND (reference sequence). The CDR3 nucleotides are TGTGCCAGTAGTCCCCGGGGAGGGAGCTATGGCTACACCTTC. Its translation: CASSPRGGSYGYTF.

This clone was counted ten times or more. CDR3 loop: CASSLLPGVVDGYTF. In nucleotides, the CDR3 is TGTGCCAGCAGTTTACTTCCAGGGGTTGTCGATGGCTACACCTTC. The J gene is TRBJ1-2, the V gene TRBV28; a weak D match, TRBD1 (6 bases). The CDR3 has 15 amino acids. Germline V CDR1 and CDR2: MDHEN, SYDVKM. V dropped 2 bases and J dropped 6 bases, with 16 bases sitting between them.

The rearrangement joins TRBV5-1 to TRBJ2-3; 8 bases line up with TRBD2. Germline V gene sequence: CDR1 SGHRS, CDR2 YFSETQ. The CDR3 spans 16 residues. The V segment lost 4 bases and the J segment 6 bases; nucleotides outside the gene matches: 13. This chain's CDR3 is CASSRTSNGIYDTQYF. For the CDR3, the DNA is TGCGCCAGCAGCAGGACTAGCAACGGGATCTACGATACGCAGTATTTT.

The chain is built from TRBV5-1 and TRBJ1-1; D is perhaps TRBD1 (6 bases). V was shortened by 4 bases and J by 2 bases, with 18 bases between the two germline ends. The germline V gene encodes CDR1 SGHRS and CDR2 YFSETQ. This CDR3 has 16 residues. CDR3 loop: CASSRSTDRPNTEAFF. The CDR3, as DNA: TGCGCCAGCAGCCGAAGTACCGACAGGCCCAACACTGAAGCTTTCTTT.

The chain combines TRBV28 with TRBJ1-4; 10 bases map to TRBD1. In germline, CDR1 is MDHEN, CDR2 SYDVKM. This CDR3 is built from 15 residues. With V trimmed by 2 bases and J by 5 bases, 2 bases remained unmatched. The CDR3 DNA follows: TGTGCCAGCAGTTTAGCGGACAGGGGGAATGAAAAACTGTTTTTT. Amino acids: CASSLADRGNEKLFF.

The chain links TRBV3-1 (or the pseudogene TRBV3-2) to TRBJ2-1; the match to TRBD2 covers 9 bases. Trimming took 0 bases from V and 5 from J; bases not matched to a gene: 8. The CDR3 loop spans 17 amino acids. Germline V lookup: CDR1 LGHDT, CDR2 YNNKEL (reference sequence). The CDR3 nucleotides are TGTGCCAGCAGCCAAGAGTGGTTGAGACTAGCGGACAATGAGCAGTTCTTC. This gives the protein CASSQEWLRLADNEQFF.

This clone was counted only a few times. This chain joins TRBV14 and TRBJ1-1; 7 bases match TRBD1. Germline loops: CDR1 SGHDN, CDR2 FVKESK. V gave up 8 bases and J gave up 0 bases; unmatched junction bases: 12. The CDR3 extends over 16 amino acids. CDR3 DNA sequence: TGTGCCAGCTCTCGTGGGGGTCAGGGGGTGAACACTGAAGCTTTCTTT. This codes for CASSRGGQGVNTEAFF.

The CDR3 spells CAWSPRTSGSYEQYF. In DNA form, the CDR3 reads TGTGCCTGGAGCCCCCGGACTAGCGGGAGTTACGAGCAGTACTTC. The gene calls are TRBV30 and TRBJ2-7; TRBD2 matches at 13 bases. The ends lost 3 bases at V and 4 bases at J; junction bases unmatched: 6. This CDR3 has 15 amino acids. Germline V gene lookup returns CDR1 GTSNPN and CDR2 SVGIG (reference sequence).

This clone has a handful of counts. This chain uses TRBV4-1 with TRBJ1-5, with D hard to call. Per germline, CDR1 MGHRA and CDR2 YSYEKL. Trimming stripped 1 base from V and 0 bases from J, with 7 bases between. The CDR3 runs 15 residues. This CDR3 reads CASSQGVYSNQPQHF. CDR3 DNA: TGCGCCAGCAGCCAAGGCGTTTATAGCAATCAGCCCCAGCATTTT.

This chain joins TRBV12-3 or TRBV12-4 and TRBJ2-2, with D possibly TRBD2 on 5 matching bases. The CDR3 contains 13 residues. With 8 bases removed from V and 5 bases from J, the gap between germline ends came to 12 bases. The chain's CDR3 is CASSRVQTGELFF. CDR3 DNA sequence: TGTGCCAGCTCGAGGGTTCAAACCGGGGAGCTGTTTTTT.